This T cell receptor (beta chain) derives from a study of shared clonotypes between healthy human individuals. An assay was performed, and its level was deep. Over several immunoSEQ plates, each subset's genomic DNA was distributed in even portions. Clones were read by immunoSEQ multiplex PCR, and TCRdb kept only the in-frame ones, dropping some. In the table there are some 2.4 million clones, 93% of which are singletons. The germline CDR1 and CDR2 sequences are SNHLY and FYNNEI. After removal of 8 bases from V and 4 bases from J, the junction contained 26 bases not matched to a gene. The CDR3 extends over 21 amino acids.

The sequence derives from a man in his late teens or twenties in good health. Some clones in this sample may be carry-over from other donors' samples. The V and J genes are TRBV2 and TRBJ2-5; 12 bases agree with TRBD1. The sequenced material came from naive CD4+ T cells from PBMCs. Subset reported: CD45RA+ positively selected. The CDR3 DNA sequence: TGTGCCAGCGCAATGGGGGCCGGGACAGGGGGCATAGGCGTAAGCGGAGAGACCCAGTACTTC. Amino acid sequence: CASAMGAGTGGIGVSGETQYF.